Following are 10 T cell receptor beta chains from one sample sequenced in a study of CD8 T cells in ankylosing spondylitis. General study results and limits: Several highly homologous variants made up a TCR beta motif, and this motif appeared characteristic of ankylosing spondylitis blood.

What these receptors recognize is not known. TCRdb re-derived calls from the 5' RACE reads in MiXCR, one entry per CDR3 protein. The data show around 220,000 distinct CDR3 sequences, 15% to 20% seen once. The sequenced sample was blood, either unsorted or a sorted T cell fraction (not recorded which). Receptors were obtained from a male donor with ankylosing spondylitis.

The chain links TRBV9 to TRBJ1-1; D is undetermined. The CDR3 is 18 amino acids. Germline CDR1 is SGDLS and CDR2 is YYNGEE. V was pared by 0 bases and J by 1 base, with 19 bases between. Here the CDR3 DNA reads TGTGCCAGCAGCGTAGGCCCCCGGCCTCCCGCCAAGAACACTGAAGCTTTCTTT. Translating it yields CASSVGPRPPAKNTEAFF.

This clonotype was seen a handful of times. The chain links TRBV10-3 to TRBJ1-2; D is undetermined. This CDR3 contains 13 residues. Germline V CDR1 and CDR2: ENHRY, SYGVKD. Deletions cut 0 bases from V and 8 bases from J, with 10 bases between. CDR3 loop: CAISESASGGYTF. CDR3 nucleotides: TGTGCCATCAGTGAGTCCGCGAGTGGGGGCTACACCTTC.

V usage is TRBV28 and J usage is TRBJ1-2, with D unresolved. Per the germline V gene, CDR1 is MDHEN and CDR2 is SYDVKM. Trimming took 5 bases from V and 8 from J, leaving 12 bases between them. CDR3 length: 12 amino acids. The chain's CDR3 is CASSPETEGYTF. CDR3 in DNA: TGTGCCAGCAGTCCTGAAACTGAGGGCTACACCTTC.

This clonotype was counted a few times. The J gene is TRBJ2-3, the V gene TRBV4-1; 13 bases fit TRBD2. Looked up from germline, CDR1 is MGHRA and CDR2 is YSYEKL. This CDR3 region has 24 residues. Unmatched junction bases numbered 21, after V lost 0 bases and J lost 0 bases. CDR3 residues: CASSQDGFFRGGLAGEGSTDTQYF. The CDR3 bases are TGCGCCAGCAGCCAAGATGGATTTTTTAGGGGCGGACTAGCGGGAGAGGGGAGCACAGATACGCAGTATTTT.

This clonotype was detected a few times. This sequence joins TRBV4-3 and TRBJ1-1, with D possibly being TRBD1 (5 bases). This CDR3 has 15 amino acids. Germline CDR1 reads LGHNA; CDR2 reads YSLEER. V was cut by 1 base and J by 4 bases, with 13 bases left in between. The CDR3 region has the DNA TGCGCCAGCAGCCAAGGGAGGGGTAAGGGCACTGAAGCTTTCTTT. Translating it yields CASSQGRGKGTEAFF.

This sequence joins TRBV15 and TRBJ2-1, with a weak D call TRBD1 (6 bases). The CDR3 consists of 17 residues. Germline assignment: CDR1 LNHNV and CDR2 YYDKDF (reference sequence). The V and J ends lost 1 base and 6 bases respectively, with 19 bases between them. CDR3 nucleotides: TGTGCCACCAGCAGAGGACCCGACCGGGACATGCTCAATGAGCAGTTCTTC. Translation gives CATSRGPDRDMLNEQFF. Looking up the rest from reference TRBV15 and TRBJ2-1 gives the full variable domain: DAMVIQNPRYQVTQFGKPVTLSCSQTLNHNVMYWYQQKSSQAPKLLFHYYDKDFNNEADTPDNFQSRRPNTSFCFLDIRSPGLGDTAMYLCATSRGPDRDMLNEQFFGPGTRLTVL.

To note about this clonotype: A read error is likely, as this CDR3 ends without the conserved phenylalanine or tryptophan. The J gene is TRBJ2-7, the V gene TRBV5-5; 10 bases are a match to TRBD1. The CDR3 spans 15 residues. CDR1 is SGHKS and CDR2 is YYEKEE in the germline V gene (reference sequence). V was pared by 3 bases and J by 3 bases, with 6 bases of the junction left unmatched. CDR3: CASSWVGDRGYEQYY. The CDR3 bases are TGTGCCAGCAGCTGGGTTGGGGACAGGGGCTACGAGCAGTACTAC.

Only a few counts were recorded for this clonotype. The rearrangement links TRBV7-9 to TRBJ1-2, with D unclear. Trimming pared 5 bases from V and 7 bases from J, leaving 14 bases between. Germline V gene lookup returns CDR1 SEHNR and CDR2 FQNEAQ (reference sequence). CDR3 size: 13 residues. The CDR3 sequence: CASSPPGVGGYTF. The CDR3 nucleotides read TGTGCCAGCAGCCCACCGGGCGTCGGTGGCTACACCTTC.

This chain links TRBV4-3 with TRBJ2-7, with D tentatively TRBD2 (6 bases). Germline V gene lookup returns CDR1 LGHNA and CDR2 YSLEER. The V end lost 1 base, the J end lost 2 bases, and 12 bases lay between the germline ends. This CDR3 spans 15 amino acids. CDR3 DNA: TGCGCCAGCAGCCAAGCTTGGGGGGAAGCCTACGAGCAGTACTTC. This codes for CASSQAWGEAYEQYF.

This clonotype was seen repeatedly, ten times or more. This rearrangement joins TRBV5-1 to TRBJ1-1; no reliable D call. V shed 0 bases and J shed 7 bases, with 7 bases lying between them. Germline V CDR1 and CDR2: SGHRS, YFSETQ. This CDR3 has 12 residues. The CDR3 here is CASSLEHSEAFF. DNA of the CDR3: TGCGCCAGCAGCTTGGAACACAGTGAAGCTTTCTTT. The whole variable domain, remainder taken from reference TRBV5-1 and TRBJ1-1, is KAGVTQTPRYLIKTRGQQVTLSCSPISGHRSVSWYQQTPGQGLQFLFEYFSETQRNKGNFPGRFSGRQFSNSRSEMNVSTLELGDSALYLCASSLEHSEAFFGQGTRLTVV.